This T cell receptor (beta chain) appears in the sequencing data of a study of blood T cell repertoires in COVID-19. Turning to the study itself: The origin of the acute and convalescent COVID-19 samples was the United States, Italy and Spain.

Germline assignment: CDR1 SQVTM and CDR2 ANQGSEA. The CDR3 has 14 residues. V lost 4 bases to trimming and J lost 2 bases; unmatched junction nucleotides: 5. In the original processing: Amplification of reference gene primers was used by the study to estimate nucleated cell counts. Generated by immunoSEQ multiplex PCR, the TCRdb table keeps only in-frame clones and is missing some. That table supplies the V and J calls and clone size; D and trimming were determined from the DNA. The table shows roughly 120,000 clones, with approximately 77% occurring only once. Sequenced: peripheral blood. J is TRBJ2-7 and V is TRBV29-1; 10 bases match TRBD2. The clonotype originates from a human donor in a cohort sampled during active COVID-19. CDR3 sequence reads: CSVGIAGGAYEQYF. The CDR3 DNA reads as TGCAGCGTTGGGATAGCGGGGGGCGCCTACGAGCAGTACTTC.